Presented here are 30 T cell receptor beta chains from one specimen sequenced in a study of T cell repertoires in cytomegalovirus infection. TCRdb re-called the reads with MiXCR, one entry per CDR3 protein. The sample contains 150,000 to 190,000 distinct CDR3 sequences, around 20% of which appear only once. What was sequenced was PBMCs. These receptors originate from a human donor in good health (CMV status not recorded). Some clones in this sample may be carry-over from other donors' samples.

On this clonotype: One end of the junction varies from germline; a read error may be responsible. The rearrangement uses TRBV7-9 and TRBJ1-4; the D is unclear. Germline assignment: CDR1 SEHNR and CDR2 FQNEAQ (reference sequence). CDR3 length: 16 amino acids. Written as DNA, the CDR3 is TGTGTCAGCAGCCCAGAAGCCAAGGCAACTAATGAAAAACTGTTTTTT. It specifies CVSSPEAKATNEKLFF.

The chain links TRBV6-2 or TRBV6-3 to TRBJ1-5, with 7 bases fitting TRBD1. The CDR3 length is 17 residues. The germline V gene encodes CDR1 MNHEY and CDR2 SVGEGT. The junction had 11 bases not matched to a gene; V was cut back by 6 bases and J by 0 bases. The CDR3 DNA reads TGTGCCAGCAGCAACCCGGGACAGACCGATAGCAATCAGCCCCAGCATTTT. This encodes CASSNPGQTDSNQPQHF.

About this clonotype itself: Possible read error: a much larger clone is one base away. V is TRBV7-8 and J is TRBJ1-1; a weak D match, TRBD1 (5 bases). The CDR3 is made up of 14 amino acids. Germline V gives CDR1 SGHVS, CDR2 FQNEAQ. Deletions cut 5 bases from V and 1 base from J, with 11 bases between. CDR3 in DNA: TGTGCCAGCAGCCGTCCAGGGCGGAACACTGAAGCTTTCTTT. Protein sequence: CASSRPGRNTEAFF.

Comment on this clonotype: The junction differs from germline at one of its ends, possibly a read error. The rearrangement joins TRBV7-7 to TRBJ2-1; 9 bases are a match to TRBD1. This CDR3 has 15 residues. The germline V gene encodes CDR1 SSHAT and CDR2 FNYEAQ (reference sequence). The CDR3 region has the DNA TGTGCTAGCAGTCAGGGACAGGGAGCTTACGATGAGCAGTTCTTC. Its protein is CASSQGQGAYDEQFF.

This clonotype showed up many times. The genes are TRBV7-2 and TRBJ2-5; TRBD2 agrees at 7 bases. Germline V CDR1 and CDR2: SGHTA, FQGNSA. V shed 2 bases, J shed 2 bases, and the junction held 5 bases outside the gene matches. The CDR3 covers 15 residues. The CDR3 here is CASSLQRTRQETQYF. The CDR3 region has the DNA TGTGCCAGCAGCTTACAAAGGACTAGACAAGAGACCCAGTACTTC.

The chain is built from TRBV20-1 and TRBJ1-1; TRBD1 might be the D (6 bases). The V end was cut by 0 bases, the J end by 4 bases, with 15 bases between. This CDR3 spans 15 amino acids. Germline V lookup: CDR1 DFQATT, CDR2 SNEGSKA (reference sequence). As DNA, the CDR3 is TGCAGTGCTAGAGATGTGCACAGGGATAGCACTGAAGCTTTCTTT. Its protein product is CSARDVHRDSTEAFF.

The chain carries TRBV7-3 and TRBJ1-6, with D hard to call. V was trimmed by 0 bases and J by 6 bases, leaving 9 bases between them. The CDR3 totals 15 residues. CDR1 and CDR2 from the germline V gene are SGHTA and FQGTGA. CDR3 nucleotides: TGTGCCAGCAGCTTAACTGTGGACGGTAATTCACCCCTCCACTTT. This codes for CASSLTVDGNSPLHF.

The genes are TRBV20-1 and TRBJ2-1; 12 nucleotides align to TRBD2. CDR3 size: 16 residues. V was pared by 7 bases and J by 4 bases, with 11 bases of the junction left unmatched. Germline V CDR1 and CDR2: DFQATT, SNEGSKA (reference sequence). The CDR3 bases are TGCAGTGGGGTGACTAGCGGGAGCCCCAGATACAATGAGCAGTTCTTC. Its protein product is CSGVTSGSPRYNEQFF.

This clonotype has a handful of counts. This chain connects TRBV5-4 to TRBJ2-6; D ambiguous. Germline values: CDR1 SGHNT, CDR2 YYREEE (reference sequence). The CDR3 covers 16 residues. Trimming shortened V by 0 bases and J by 0 bases, and 7 bases separated the two germline ends. For the CDR3, the DNA is TGTGCCAGCAGCTTGGGGGGTAGCTCTGGGGCCAACGTCCTGACTTTC. Protein product: CASSLGGSSGANVLTF.

The chain is built from TRBV24-1 and TRBJ2-1, with TRBD1 matching over 7 bases. After removal of 7 bases from V and 5 bases from J, the junction contained 4 bases not matched to a gene. Germline V lookup: CDR1 KGHDR, CDR2 SFDVKD. The CDR3 contains 13 residues. The CDR3 here is CATRGDRNNEQFF. Here the CDR3 DNA reads TGTGCCACCAGGGGGGACAGAAACAATGAGCAGTTCTTC.

This clonotype was counted at least ten times. The rearrangement uses TRBV7-2 and TRBJ1-4, with D possibly TRBD1 on 6 matching bases. The germline V gene encodes CDR1 SGHTA and CDR2 FQGNSA. This CDR3 spans 15 amino acids. Trimming took off 5 bases at V and 2 bases at J, with 12 bases between the two ends. The CDR3 here is CASSVNRVTNEKLFF. In DNA form, the CDR3 reads TGTGCCAGCAGCGTCAACAGGGTGACTAATGAAAAACTGTTTTTT.

V is TRBV7-3 and J is TRBJ2-1, with D tentatively TRBD2 (6 bases). V dropped 6 bases and J dropped 7 bases, with 13 bases sitting between them. This CDR3 comprises 13 residues. From germline, CDR1 is SGHTA and CDR2 FQGTGA. The CDR3 sequence is CASRARGGNEQFF. CDR3 sequence (DNA): TGTGCCAGCAGAGCACGCGGAGGGAATGAGCAGTTCTTC.

The V call is TRBV5-1, the J call TRBJ2-3; 7 nucleotides match TRBD2. V lost 4 bases, J lost 5 bases, and 13 bases stayed unmatched. The CDR3 has 16 residues. CDR1 SGHRS and CDR2 YFSETQ come from the germline V gene. The CDR3: CASSPWQGGSLDTQYF. CDR3 sequence (DNA): TGCGCCAGCAGCCCGTGGCAGGGAGGGAGTTTAGATACGCAGTATTTT.

The CDR3 bases are TGTGCCAGCAGTTACCGGGACATACGCCTGAGCTCCTACAATGAGCAGTTCTTC. It specifies CASSYRDIRLSSYNEQFF. J is TRBJ2-1 and V is TRBV6-2 or TRBV6-3, with D possibly being TRBD1 (6 bases). The CDR3 length is 18 residues. Trimming took 2 bases from V and 0 from J, leaving 17 bases between them. In germline, CDR1 is MNHEY, CDR2 SVGEGT.

This clonotype was seen a few times. The chain uses TRBV12-3 or TRBV12-4 and TRBJ2-1; D uncertain. Deletions cut 5 bases from V and 10 bases from J, with 18 bases between. This CDR3 is built from 14 residues. The CDR3 region is CASSHSPRQGEQFF. CDR3 nucleotides: TGTGCCAGCAGTCACTCCCCAAGGCAAGGGGAGCAGTTCTTC.

This clonotype has a handful of counts. The V gene is TRBV7-6, the J gene TRBJ2-7, with 9 bases that match TRBD1. CDR1 and CDR2 from the germline V gene are SGHVS and FNYEAQ. V gave up 5 bases and J gave up 5 bases; unmatched junction bases: 4. The CDR3 is 13 amino acids. The CDR3 loop is CASSPGTGHEQYF. The CDR3, as DNA: TGTGCCAGCAGCCCCGGGACAGGGCACGAGCAGTACTTC.

On this clonotype itself: The DNA is left out, because the CDR3 cannot be placed on it with certainty; the CDR3 is given as TCRdb lists it. The rearrangement links TRBV6-2 or TRBV6-3 to TRBJ2-1; the D call TRBD2 from the table was never checked on the DNA. From germline, CDR1 is MNHEY and CDR2 SVGEGT. The CDR3 length is 15 residues, termini included. The CDR3 here is CASSGTGTSTSGQFF.

In its sample, this clonotype was seen many times. The J gene is TRBJ2-1, the V gene TRBV19; D may be TRBD2 (6 bases). From germline, CDR1 is LNHDA and CDR2 SQIVND (reference sequence). CDR3 size: 14 residues. Trimming took off 2 bases at V and 7 bases at J, with 12 bases between the two ends. As DNA, the CDR3 is TGTGCCAGTAGTATACTCCCAGGGAGGAATGAGCAGTTCTTC. It specifies CASSILPGRNEQFF.

The chain couples TRBV28 to TRBJ2-7; 9 positions agree with TRBD2. Germline V gene lookup returns CDR1 MDHEN and CDR2 SYDVKM. This CDR3 comprises 13 residues. The V segment lost 6 bases and the J segment 2 bases; nucleotides outside the gene matches: 2. The DNA for the CDR3 is TGTGCCAGCAGGACTAGCGGTACCTACGAGCAGTACTTC. Translating gives CASRTSGTYEQYF.

This clonotype has a handful of counts. The rearrangement joins TRBV19 to TRBJ2-3, with D unresolved. This CDR3 is 14 amino acids long. Germline loops: CDR1 LNHDA, CDR2 SQIVND (reference sequence). Trimming cost V 3 bases and J 1 base, with 8 bases left between them. The DNA of the CDR3 is TGTGCCAGTAGTATGCCTGCCGGCACAGATACGCAGTATTTT. It codes for CASSMPAGTDTQYF.

The chain combines TRBV28 with TRBJ2-1, with a tentative D call TRBD1 (5 bases). This CDR3 has 16 residues. CDR1 is MDHEN and CDR2 is SYDVKM in the germline V gene. V lost 7 bases and J lost 0, with 16 bases in between. The CDR3 DNA reads as TGTGCCAGCACCCTTGCAGGGTCCCGCTCCTACAATGAGCAGTTCTTC. This translates into CASTLAGSRSYNEQFF.

The chain combines TRBV7-9 with TRBJ1-1, with TRBD1 matching 9 bases. The CDR3 length is 15 residues. The V segment lost 2 bases and the J segment 2 bases; nucleotides outside the gene matches: 3. CDR1 is SEHNR, CDR2 FQNEAQ, per germline (reference sequence). Written as DNA, the CDR3 is TGTGCCAGCAGCTTAACGGACAGGGGCAACACTGAAGCTTTCTTT. Protein sequence: CASSLTDRGNTEAFF.

There are many counts of this clonotype. This rearrangement joins TRBV7-6 to TRBJ1-1; D may be TRBD1 (6 bases). With 0 bases removed from V and 3 bases from J, the gap between germline ends came to 11 bases. The CDR3 is 15 amino acids. The V gene's germline CDR1 is SGHVS and CDR2 FNYEAQ. The CDR3 sequence: CASSLAYRVDTEAFF. The CDR3 coding sequence is TGTGCCAGCAGCTTAGCTTACAGGGTCGACACTGAAGCTTTCTTT. The full variable domain, its missing parts supplied by reference TRBV7-6 and TRBJ1-1, is GAGVSQSPRYKVTKRGQDVALRCDPISGHVSLYWYRQALGQGPEFLTYFNYEAQQDKSGLPNDRFSAERPEGSISTLTIQRTEQRDSAMYRCASSLAYRVDTEAFFGQGTRLTVV.

This clonotype occurred many times. The V and J genes are TRBV11-2 and TRBJ2-1, with TRBD1 as a possible D gene (5 bases). V lost 3 bases to trimming and J lost 10 bases, with 7 bases between them. Germline CDR1 reads SGHAT; CDR2 reads FQNNGV. The CDR3 is made up of 11 amino acids. CDR3 region: CASSLGLEQFF. CDR3 DNA: TGTGCCAGCAGCTTGGGGCTCGAGCAGTTCTTC.

This clonotype was counted many times. The chain links TRBV7-2 to TRBJ1-2; 9 bases match TRBD1. The ends lost 4 bases at V and 7 bases at J; junction bases unmatched: 10. This CDR3 region has 15 residues. Germline lookup yields CDR1 SGHTA and CDR2 FQGNSA. CDR3 sequence: CASSSHQQGAAGYTF. The CDR3, as DNA: TGTGCCAGCAGCTCACACCAACAGGGGGCCGCTGGCTACACCTTC.

This clonotype has at least ten counts. V gene TRBV7-3 combines with J gene TRBJ2-1; D possibly uses TRBD1 or TRBD2 (5 bases each). CDR1 and CDR2 (germline): SGHTA, FQGTGA. Deletions cut 5 bases from V and 5 bases from J, with 10 bases between. The CDR3 totals 13 residues. The CDR3: CASSEGRDNEQFF. The CDR3 DNA is TGTGCCAGCAGCGAGGGACGGGACAATGAGCAGTTCTTC.

Only a few counts were recorded for this clonotype. This chain joins TRBV6-5 and TRBJ2-1; 8 bases line up with TRBD1. CDR1 is MNHEY and CDR2 is SVGAGI in the germline V gene. V lost 6 bases to trimming and J lost 4 bases; unmatched junction nucleotides: 8. The CDR3 is made up of 15 amino acids. The CDR3 region is CASSSRQGPYNEQFF. The CDR3 nucleotides read TGTGCCAGCAGCTCTCGACAGGGGCCGTACAATGAGCAGTTCTTC.

The sample holds a few counts of this clonotype. V gene TRBV7-6 combines with J gene TRBJ2-7; 7 bases are shared with TRBD1. Losses at the gene ends were 5 bases for V and 3 bases for J; bases not matched to a gene: 7. The CDR3 sequence is 14 residues long. Germline V gene sequence: CDR1 SGHVS, CDR2 FNYEAQ. The CDR3 sequence is CASSLGTAGYEQYF. Written as DNA, the CDR3 is TGTGCCAGCAGCCTCGGGACAGCCGGCTACGAGCAGTACTTC.

This clonotype was counted ten times or more. The chain uses TRBV25-1 and TRBJ1-4; TRBD1 aligns across 11 bases. Per the germline V gene, CDR1 is MGHDK and CDR2 is SYGVNS. Trimming took 5 bases from V and 8 from J; bases not matched to a gene: 4. The CDR3 loop spans 14 amino acids. CDR3 bases: TGTGCCAGCAGTAGGGGACAGGGGGACGAAAAACTGTTTTTT. Translated, it gives CASSRGQGDEKLFF.

The rearrangement uses TRBV6-5 and TRBJ1-2; TRBD1 matches 9 bases. The CDR3 length is 15 residues. Germline values: CDR1 MNHEY, CDR2 SVGAGI. V shed 6 bases and J 4 bases; nucleotides not matched to a gene: 9. CDR3 sequence (DNA): TGTGCCAGCAGATATACCCGGACAGGGGCCTATGGCTACACCTTC. Its protein is CASRYTRTGAYGYTF.